This TCR beta chain was recovered during a study of CD8 T cells in Susac syndrome. Reverse transcription of about 0.5 to 1 ug RNA used random hexamers. Each CDR3 protein is one row after TCRdb ran MiXCR on the immunoSEQ multiplex PCR reads. The sample has some 250,000 distinct CDR3 sequences; approximately 95% are singletons. This CDR3 region has 14 residues. V lost 7 bases and J lost 8, with 23 bases in between. The germline gives CDR1 GTSNPN, CDR2 SVGIG (reference sequence). This chain connects TRBV30 to TRBJ1-1, with D maybe TRBD1 (6 bases). Sequenced: CD4+ T cells from PBMCs. The receptor was isolated from a human donor with Susac syndrome. CDR3 DNA sequence: TGTGCCTTGAGAAACTCTGGGGGGCGCCGGGAAGCTTTCTTT. This translates into CALRNSGGRREAFF.